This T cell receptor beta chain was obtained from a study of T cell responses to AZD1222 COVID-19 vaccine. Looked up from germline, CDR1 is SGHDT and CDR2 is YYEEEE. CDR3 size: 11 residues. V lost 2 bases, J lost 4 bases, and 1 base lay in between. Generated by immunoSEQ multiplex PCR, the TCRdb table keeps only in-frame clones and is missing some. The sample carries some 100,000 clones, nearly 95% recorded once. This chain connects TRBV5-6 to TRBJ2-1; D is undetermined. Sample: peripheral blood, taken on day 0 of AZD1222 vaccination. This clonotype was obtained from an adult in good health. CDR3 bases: TGTGCCAGCAGCTTATACAATGAGCAGTTCTTC. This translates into CASSLYNEQFF.